This T cell receptor (beta chain) stems from a study of control samples from healthy donors and cancer patients. This clone was counted once. TCRdb keeps only in-frame clones here, not all; method: immunoSEQ multiplex PCR. The table shows 150,000 to 200,000 clones, with roughly 92% occurring only once. V lost 3 bases to trimming and J lost 0 bases, with 8 bases between them. CDR3 length: 13 amino acids. Germline loops: CDR1 DFQATT, CDR2 SNEGSKA (reference sequence). The chain uses TRBV20-1 and TRBJ1-1; D not certain. The specimen sequenced was blood. This sequence was found in a young man in good health. In nucleotides, the CDR3 is TGCAGTGCTAGTCCGACCATGAACACTGAAGCTTTCTTT. It yields the protein CSASPTMNTEAFF.